Reported below is one TCR beta chain. The antigen is not known. The data are from a study of T cell repertoires and Cas9 in healthy adults. Across the whole study: Multi-effector potency, cytotoxicity and lineage were assessed in SpCas9-reactive CD4 and CD8 T cells.

Whole-study results and caveats: Reportedly, SpCas9-reactive effector T cell proliferation and function were mitigated by SpCas9-reactive Tregs in vitro.

Trimming removed 6 bases from V and 3 bases from J; junction bases left unmatched: 5. Germline CDR1 and CDR2: MNHEY and SMNVEV (reference sequence). The CDR3 has 14 amino acids. The protocol was immunoSEQ multiplex PCR, while the TCRdb copy is restricted to in-frame clones and leaves out a portion. The data show more than 13,000 clones, around 86% seen once. The chain links TRBV27 to TRBJ1-2, with 9 bases matching TRBD1. The clonotype originates from a human donor in good health. The sample comprised Tregs (CD4+, CD25+, CD127-, CD137-, CD154-) from PBMCs; culture status not recorded. The DNA for the CDR3 is TGTGCCAGCAGATACAGGGGGCTACACTATGGCTACACCTTC. Its protein product is CASRYRGLHYGYTF.